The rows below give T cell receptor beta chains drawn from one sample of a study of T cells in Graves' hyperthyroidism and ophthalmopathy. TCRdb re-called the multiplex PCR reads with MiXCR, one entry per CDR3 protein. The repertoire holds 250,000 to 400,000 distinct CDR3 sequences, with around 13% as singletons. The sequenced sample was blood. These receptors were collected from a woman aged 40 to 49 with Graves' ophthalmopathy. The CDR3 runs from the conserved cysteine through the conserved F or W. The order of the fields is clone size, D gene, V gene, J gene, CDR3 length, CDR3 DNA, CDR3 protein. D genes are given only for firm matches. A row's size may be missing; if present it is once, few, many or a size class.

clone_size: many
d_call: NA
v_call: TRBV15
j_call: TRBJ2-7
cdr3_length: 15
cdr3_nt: TGTGCCACCAGCAGAAATTGGGACACCTCATACGAGCAGTACTTC
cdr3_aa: CATSRNWDTSYEQYF

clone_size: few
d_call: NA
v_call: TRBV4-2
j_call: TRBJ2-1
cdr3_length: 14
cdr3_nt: TGTGCCAGCAGCCAAGCGGGGGCCTACAATGAGCAGTTCTTC
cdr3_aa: CASSQAGAYNEQFF

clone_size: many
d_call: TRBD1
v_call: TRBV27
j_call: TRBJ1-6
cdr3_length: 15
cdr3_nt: TGTGCCAGCACCTTGGGACAGGGATATCGGTCACCCCTCCACTTT
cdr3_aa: CASTLGQGYRSPLHF

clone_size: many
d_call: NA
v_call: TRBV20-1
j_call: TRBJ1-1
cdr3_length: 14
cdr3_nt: TGCAGTGCTAGCCGAACGATCGAGGTATTTGAAGCTTTCTTT
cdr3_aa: CSASRTIEVFEAFF

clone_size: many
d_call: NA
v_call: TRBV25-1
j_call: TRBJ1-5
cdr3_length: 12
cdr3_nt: TGTGCCAGCAGTGTGGGGAACCAGCCCCAGCATTTT
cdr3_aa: CASSVGNQPQHF

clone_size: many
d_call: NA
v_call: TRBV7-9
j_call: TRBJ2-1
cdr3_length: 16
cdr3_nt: TGTGCCAGCAGCTTATTAAGACCTCAATCCTACAATGAGCAGTTCTTC
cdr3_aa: CASSLLRPQSYNEQFF

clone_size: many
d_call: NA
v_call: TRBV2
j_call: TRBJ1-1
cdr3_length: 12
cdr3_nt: TGTGCCATGCCTACAGGGACACTTGAAGCTTTCTTT
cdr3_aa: CAMPTGTLEAFF

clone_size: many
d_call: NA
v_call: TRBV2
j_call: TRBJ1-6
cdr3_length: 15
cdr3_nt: TGTGCCAGCAGTCCGGGACCTGGGGTGAATTCACCCCTCCACTTT
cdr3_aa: CASSPGPGVNSPLHF

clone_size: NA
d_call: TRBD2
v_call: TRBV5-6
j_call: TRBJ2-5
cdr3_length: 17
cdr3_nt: TGTGCCAGCAGCTTGGTGCGACTAGCGGGAGAGGGAGAGACCCAGTACTTC
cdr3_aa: CASSLVRLAGEGETQYF

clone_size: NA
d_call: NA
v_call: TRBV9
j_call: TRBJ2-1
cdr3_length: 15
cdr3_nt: TGTGCCAGCAGCGTACAACCAGCTTCCTACAATGAGCAGTTCTTC
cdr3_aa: CASSVQPASYNEQFF

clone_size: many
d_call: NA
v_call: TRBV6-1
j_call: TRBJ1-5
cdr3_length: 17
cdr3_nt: TGTGCCAGCACCCCCAGGGGATTCGGCAATAAGGGTCAGCCCCAGCATTTT
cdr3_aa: CASTPRGFGNKGQPQHF

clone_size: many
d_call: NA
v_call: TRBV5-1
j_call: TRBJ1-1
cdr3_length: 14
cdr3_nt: TGCGCCAGCAGTATGAGGGAGGGGGGCACTGAAGCTTTCTTT
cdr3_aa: CASSMREGGTEAFF

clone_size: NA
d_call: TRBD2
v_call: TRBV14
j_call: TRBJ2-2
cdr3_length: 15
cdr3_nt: TGTGCCAGCAGCCAGGACCTTCGGGGGGCCGGGGAGCTGTTTTTT
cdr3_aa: CASSQDLRGAGELFF

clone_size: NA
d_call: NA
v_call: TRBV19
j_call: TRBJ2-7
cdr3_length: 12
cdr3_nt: TGTGCCAGTAGTCGGGACATTGGGGAGCAGTACTTC
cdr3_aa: CASSRDIGEQYF

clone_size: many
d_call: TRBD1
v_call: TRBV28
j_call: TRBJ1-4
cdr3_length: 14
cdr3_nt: TGTGCCAGCACAGGGGGGGCACCTAATGAAAAACTGTTTTTT
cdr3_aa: CASTGGAPNEKLFF

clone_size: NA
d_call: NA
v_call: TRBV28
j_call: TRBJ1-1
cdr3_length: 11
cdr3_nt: TGTGCCAGCAGCCGTACACCTGAAGCTTTCTTT
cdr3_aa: CASSRTPEAFF

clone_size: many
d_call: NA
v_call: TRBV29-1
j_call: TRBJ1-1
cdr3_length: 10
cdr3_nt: TGCAGCGGGGGGGACACTGAAGCTTTCTTT
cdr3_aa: CSGGDTEAFF

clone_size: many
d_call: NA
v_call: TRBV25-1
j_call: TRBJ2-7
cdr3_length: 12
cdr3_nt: TGTGCCAGCAGTGAGGGCAGCCACGAGCAGTACTTC
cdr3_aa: CASSEGSHEQYF

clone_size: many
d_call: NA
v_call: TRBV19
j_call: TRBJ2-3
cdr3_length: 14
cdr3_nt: TGTGCCAGTAGTTCCGGACCTACCCCAGATACGCAGTATTTT
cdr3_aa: CASSSGPTPDTQYF

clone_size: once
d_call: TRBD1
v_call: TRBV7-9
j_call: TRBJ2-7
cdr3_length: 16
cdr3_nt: TGTGCCAGCAGGAGAGCTCAGGGGGAAGGTAGCTACGAGCAGTACTTC
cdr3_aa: CASRRAQGEGSYEQYF

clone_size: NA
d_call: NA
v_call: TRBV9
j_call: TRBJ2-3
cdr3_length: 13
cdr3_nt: TGTGCCAGCAGCGCTACTAGCACAGATACGCAGTATTTT
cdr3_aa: CASSATSTDTQYF

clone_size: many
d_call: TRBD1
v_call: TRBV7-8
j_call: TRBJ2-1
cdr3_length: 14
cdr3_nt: TGTGCCAGCAGCAAAAGACAGGGCTACAATGAGCAGTTCTTC
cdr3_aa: CASSKRQGYNEQFF

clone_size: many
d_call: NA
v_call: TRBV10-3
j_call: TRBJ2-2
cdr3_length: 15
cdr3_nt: TGTGCCATCAGTGATCTGGCGGGACGCACCGGGGAGCTGTTTTTT
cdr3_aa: CAISDLAGRTGELFF

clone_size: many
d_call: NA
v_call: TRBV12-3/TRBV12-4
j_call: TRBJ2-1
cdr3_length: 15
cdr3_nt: TGTGCCAGCAGTGGGTCTTCGTCGAACCGCGATGAGCAGTTCTTC
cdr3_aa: CASSGSSSNRDEQFF

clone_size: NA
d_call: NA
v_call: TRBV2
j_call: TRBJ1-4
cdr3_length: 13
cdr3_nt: TGTGCCAGCAGTGAGCAGGGGTTGGAAAAACTGTTTTTT
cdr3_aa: CASSEQGLEKLFF